These 15 T cell receptor beta chains were all obtained from the same sample, sequenced in a study of T-cell memory formation after mild COVID-19. TCRdb independently ran MiXCR on the 5' RACE reads; one entry per CDR3 protein. The data hold about 290,000 distinct CDR3 sequences, with 15% to 20% observed a single time. The sequenced sample was PBMCs or a T cell subset sorted from them (not recorded which). These TCRs come from a young man who had mild COVID-19 (a few samples of this study predate the infection). Cell type and time point are not known.

In its sample, this clonotype was seen many times. The chain employs TRBV5-6 and TRBJ2-7; 11 bases are a match to TRBD2. Germline CDR1 reads SGHDT; CDR2 reads YYEEEE. With V trimmed by 4 bases and J by 2 bases, 8 bases remained unmatched. CDR3 length equals 16 residues. CDR3 residues: CASSDKLAGGTYEQYF. The CDR3 DNA is TGTGCCAGCAGCGACAAGCTAGCGGGGGGTACCTACGAGCAGTACTTC.

V and J are TRBV10-3 and TRBJ2-7; D ambiguous. V was trimmed by 6 bases and J by 1 base, leaving 10 bases between them. The germline V gene encodes CDR1 ENHRY and CDR2 SYGVKD. The CDR3 spans 13 residues. CDR3 loop: CAISAAFSYEQYF. DNA for the CDR3: TGTGCCATCAGCGCGGCGTTTTCCTACGAGCAGTACTTC.

This clonotype was counted between two and nine times. V and J are TRBV4-1 and TRBJ1-4, with unresolved D. This CDR3 contains 16 residues. Looked up from germline, CDR1 is MGHRA and CDR2 is YSYEKL. V lost 6 bases and J 0 bases, leaving 14 bases between the germline ends. CDR3 protein: CASRSGSSATNEKLFF. The CDR3 DNA sequence: TGCGCCAGCAGAAGCGGGTCATCCGCAACTAATGAAAAACTGTTTTTT.

This sequence joins TRBV7-2 and TRBJ1-2; TRBD1 is a possible D gene (6 bases). Germline loops: CDR1 SGHTA, CDR2 FQGNSA. Between the trimmed V and J ends, which lost 5 bases and 4 bases, there was a span of 11 bases. The CDR3 runs 13 residues. The chain's CDR3 is CASSTRGGYGYTF. The CDR3, as DNA: TGTGCCAGCAGCACCAGGGGAGGCTATGGCTACACCTTC.

This clonotype was picked up one time. The junction departs from germline at one end; a sequencing error may be responsible. The V call is TRBV20-1, the J call TRBJ1-5; D uncertain. Germline CDR1 DFQATT, CDR2 SNEGSKA (reference sequence). The CDR3 is made up of 12 amino acids. CDR3 region: CTANSPNQPQHF. The CDR3, as DNA: TGCACTGCTAACAGCCCCAATCAGCCCCAGCATTTT.

V and J are TRBV4-1 and TRBJ2-5; TRBD1 aligns across 9 bases. Germline assignment: CDR1 MGHRA and CDR2 YSYEKL. Trimming took 5 bases from V and 5 from J; bases not matched to a gene: 3. There are 13 residues in the CDR3. The DNA for the CDR3 is TGCGCCAGCAGCTGGACAGGGGATGAGACCCAGTACTTC. Amino acids: CASSWTGDETQYF.

This clonotype was seen a few times. The chain carries TRBV9 and TRBJ1-1; 7 bases are shared with TRBD1. The CDR3 contains 15 residues. The germline V gene encodes CDR1 SGDLS and CDR2 YYNGEE. The V gene end was trimmed by 3 bases and the J gene end by 6 bases; junction bases not matched to a gene: 11. The CDR3 bases are TGTGCCAGCAGCGGTCACAGGGGTTCGTTCGCTGAAGCTTTCTTT. This codes for CASSGHRGSFAEAFF.

The sample holds a few counts of this clonotype. This sequence joins TRBV4-1 and TRBJ2-1; the D is unclear. CDR3 length: 12 amino acids. Germline V gene lookup returns CDR1 MGHRA and CDR2 YSYEKL. The germline V and J ends were trimmed by 2 bases and 10 bases, with 9 bases remaining between them. CDR3 nucleotide sequence: TGCGCCAGCAGCCAAAGGATCGAGGAGCAGTTCTTC. As protein: CASSQRIEEQFF.

Only a few counts were recorded for this clonotype. DNA for the CDR3: TGTGCCAGCAGCTTAGTCGGTCACAACACAGATACGCAGTATTTT. Protein product: CASSLVGHNTDTQYF. The chain links TRBV7-9 to TRBJ2-3; D unclear. CDR1 and CDR2 (germline): SEHNR, FQNEAQ (reference sequence). The ends were cut back, 1 base at V and 2 bases at J, with 10 bases in the middle. The CDR3 contains 15 residues. The whole variable domain, filled in from reference TRBV7-9 and TRBJ2-3, reads DTGVSQNPRHKITKRGQNVTFRCDPISEHNRLYWYRQTLGQGPEFLTYFQNEAQLEKSRLLSDRFSAERPKGSFSTLEIQRTEQGDSAMYLCASSLVGHNTDTQYFGPGTRLTVL.

This clonotype was detected many times. Sequence at one end of the junction differs from germline and may be a read error. The gene calls are TRBV5-1 and TRBJ1-1, with D uncertain. The CDR3 has 11 residues. CDR1 and CDR2 (germline): SGHRS, YFSETQ. The DNA of the CDR3 is TGTGCCAGCAGTTTGGGCGGTGAAGCTTTCTTT. This sequence encodes CASSLGGEAFF.

This clonotype was seen a handful of times. The rearrangement joins TRBV29-1 to TRBJ2-5; unclear D gene. CDR1 and CDR2 from the germline V gene are SQVTM and ANQGSEA. This CDR3 is 13 amino acids long. The V gene lost 5 bases and the J gene lost 4 bases, with 14 bases spanning the gap. CDR3 in DNA: TGCAGCGTTACCCGGGCCATTGGAGAGACCCAGTACTTC. Encoded protein: CSVTRAIGETQYF.

This clonotype was observed many times. The chain joins TRBV5-1 to TRBJ1-5; no clear D. With 0 bases removed from V and 4 bases from J, the gap between germline ends came to 11 bases. Germline CDR1 and CDR2: SGHRS and YFSETQ. The CDR3 runs to 15 residues. DNA for the CDR3: TGCGCCAGCAGCTTGGGGGGATATGGGAATCAGCCCCAGCATTTT. As protein: CASSLGGYGNQPQHF.

The chain is built from TRBV24-1 and TRBJ2-2; D might be TRBD1 (5 bases). Germline assignment: CDR1 KGHDR and CDR2 SFDVKD. The V gene lost 3 bases and the J gene lost 6 bases, with 7 bases spanning the gap. CDR3 length equals 13 residues. Written as DNA, the CDR3 is TGTGCCACCAGTGATAGCAGGGCCGGGGAGCTGTTTTTT. This gives the protein CATSDSRAGELFF.

This chain connects TRBV5-1 to TRBJ2-6, with 9 positions matching TRBD1. Trimming removed 3 bases from V and 1 base from J; junction bases left unmatched: 14. The germline V gene has CDR1 SGHRS and CDR2 YFSETQ. CDR3 length: 20 residues. CDR3 sequence reads: CASSWNWPGQGFSGANVLTF. DNA of the CDR3: TGCGCCAGCAGCTGGAATTGGCCGGGACAGGGTTTTTCTGGGGCCAACGTCCTGACTTTC.

This clonotype was seen a handful of times. This rearrangement joins TRBV7-2 to TRBJ1-5; 9 positions match TRBD1. V gave up 1 base and J gave up 0 bases; unmatched junction bases: 7. The CDR3 has 18 amino acids. Germline values: CDR1 SGHTA, CDR2 FQGNSA. The CDR3 here is CASSLGGQGPYSNQPQHF. The CDR3 DNA sequence: TGTGCCAGCAGCTTAGGGGGACAGGGCCCTTATAGCAATCAGCCCCAGCATTTT.